This record looks at one T cell receptor (beta chain) sequence and its context. Its antigen is currently not known. Base qualities are not recorded, but no much larger clone differs from it by a single base. CD8 naive samples were CD45RO-negative cells positively selected for CCR7, giving a CD45RA+CCR7+ population that excluded TemRA cells. Donors were healthy HIV-negative adults with no recently reported acute infections or vaccinations. Every donor was a Caucasian adult living in Nashville, Tennessee, USA. Blood was collected by leukapheresis, and PBMCs were isolated by Ficoll-Histopaque density gradient centrifugation and then cryopreserved in liquid nitrogen vapor phase. Analytical flow cytometry was used to check the purity and quantity of each magnetically sorted T cell population. Genomic DNA was isolated from every sorted fraction and measured by UV absorbance on a Nanodrop 2000c. The record originates from a study of shared clonotypes between healthy human individuals (dated by TCRdb to 2020 to 2021). For context, the study as a whole: A few men and two women, aged 18 to 49 years, made up the cohort. Each donor's leukapheresis produced roughly between roughly 0.85 and 9 billion PBMCs. For each donor, CD4 naive and CD4 memory were each run on three plates, CD8 naive on two plates, and CD8 memory on one plate. Different laboratories and diverse techniques were used to prepare libraries and sequence TCR repertoires, to increase sequencing depth and limit assay-specific biases. Blood TCR repertoires of roughly five healthy adults were deeply sequenced to estimate repertoire size and the extent of clonotype sharing between individuals.

Based on the germline V gene, the CDR1 and CDR2 sequences are SGHRS and YFSETQ. Spanning cysteine to phenylalanine, the CDR3 consists of 18 amino acids. The kept DNA is CDR3 alone, 54 bases in frame from the first base. Between the V and J ends, shortened by 1 base and 0 bases respectively, the junction contains 17 bases. Using the deep immunoSEQ assay, multiplex PCR amplified TCR CDR3 regions from genomic DNA. Genomic DNA extracted from each cell subset was distributed evenly over all wells of several immunoSEQ 96-well plates, and each plate served as one replicate. For sorted subsets, approximately 190 ng of genomic DNA, equivalent to 30,000 or so T cell genomes, went into each replicate PCR. Purified libraries were quantified with a Qubit 3.0 fluorometer, sized on a Bioanalyzer 2100, and re-quantified with the KAPA Library Quantification kit. Every immunoSEQ 96-well plate was sequenced on a separate single-read 150-cycle Illumina NextSeq 550 flow cell. Processing in the source paper ran as follows. Because only junctional sequences without quality scores were contained in the immunoSEQ output, filtering matching that applied to full-length reads could not be performed. To assign V/J genes and CDR3, sequences were annotated using PyIR, a Python wrapper for IgBLAST v1.9, with IMGT germline references. Reads with weak V/J assignments (E-value above 1e-6), missing CDR3, stop codons, out-of-frame junctions, or ambiguous translated residues were removed. A V3J clonotype was defined by an identical inferred V gene, J gene, and CDR3 amino acid sequence. The percentage overlap between two repertoires was calculated by dividing the number of shared unique clonotypes by the size of the smaller repertoire. Richness of each repertoire was evaluated using RTK rarefaction, the Chao1 estimator, and Recon v2.1 estimates of unobserved clonotypes. Generation probabilities were computed with OLGA for all TCRbeta clonotypes obtained by the gDNA method from several donors. Here the immuneACCESS table is served through TCRdb, limited to in-frame sequences with V and J called. Missing clones are a known gap in these copies; in checked studies unresolved V genes cover under half, and the rest lacks a known reason. V and J calls and clone size follow that table, whereas D and trimming were derived from the DNA. Present in this sample are some 2,100,000 clones, about 93% of which were seen just once. The top ten hold approximately 1.7% of the sample.

Paper-wide results and their limitations: Naive subsets generally had larger estimated clonotype richness than memory subsets. Pairwise subsampling led to the expectation that sequencing depth would affect the degree of clonotype sharing among donors. Compared with non-shared clonotypes, the clonotypes found in all four sorted-subset donors had higher generation probabilities. Sampling was limited to blood, and TCR repertoires in tissue likely differ from TCR repertoires in blood. When a handful of donors were compared, the shared fraction of clonotypes was roughly 5% for naive CD4, roughly 3.4% for naive CD8, about 2.5% for memory CD4, and 0.35% to 0.4% for memory CD8. The small number of donors limited the genetic and exposure-history diversity represented. Incomplete sequencing was indicated by rarefaction of sorted-subset datasets, despite the large sequencing depth.

The chain couples TRBV5-1 to TRBJ2-4; the D gene cannot be resolved reliably. Sequencing was done on a sample of naive CD8+ T cells from PBMCs. Read against the paper, the sample's cell subset or site label means: CD45RA+CCR7+. The receptor comes from a man between 18 and 35 years old in good health. Some clones in this sample may be carry-over from other donors' samples. The nucleotides are TGCGCCAGCAGCTTGAACCCTAATACCCCCTTAGCCAAAAACATTCAGTACTTC. This translates into CASSLNPNTPLAKNIQYF.